Listed here are 27 T cell receptor beta chains from one sample, sequenced in a study of blood T cell repertoires in COVID-19. The protocol was immunoSEQ multiplex PCR, while the TCRdb copy is restricted to in-frame clones and leaves out a portion. The table includes about 330,000 clones, roughly 88% detected once. The specimen was peripheral blood. These receptors came from a woman aged 45-65 years with active or convalescent COVID-19.

The chain links TRBV11-2 to TRBJ1-1; 7 nucleotides agree with TRBD1. Germline loops: CDR1 SGHAT, CDR2 FQNNGV. The CDR3 is 15 residues long. Germline trimming cut 5 bases from V and 1 base from J; bases unmatched to any gene: 7. The CDR3 reads CASSPLRGRNTEAFF. DNA for the CDR3: TGTGCCAGCAGCCCCCTCAGGGGGAGGAACACTGAAGCTTTCTTT.

The V call is TRBV7-2, the J call TRBJ2-5, with a possible D match to TRBD2 (7 bases). The CDR3 has 15 amino acids. V gave up 5 bases and J gave up 9 bases, with 22 bases separating them. Germline CDR1 is SGHTA and CDR2 is FQGNSA. DNA of the CDR3: TGTGCCAGCAGCCTAAGGGGGGGGACCAATAGGGCCCAGTACTTC. Protein product: CASSLRGGTNRAQYF.

This clone was seen only a few times. The chain couples TRBV6-5 to TRBJ1-1; D may be TRBD1 (5 bases). The CDR3 spans 14 residues. The germline V and J ends were trimmed by 5 bases and 0 bases, with 10 bases remaining between them. The germline V gene has CDR1 MNHEY and CDR2 SVGAGI. The CDR3: CASSKDIMNTEAFF. The CDR3 DNA follows: TGTGCCAGCAGTAAGGACATCATGAACACTGAAGCTTTCTTT.

The V and J genes are TRBV5-1 and TRBJ2-7, with 7 bases lining up with TRBD1. The CDR3 spans 13 residues. Germline CDR1 and CDR2: SGHRS and YFSETQ. V lost 7 bases and J lost 2; bases outside the gene matches: 6. CDR3 DNA sequence: TGCGCCAGCGTCGGGACAGCCCCCTACGAGCAGTACTTC. Translated, it gives CASVGTAPYEQYF.

The genes are TRBV7-2 and TRBJ1-4; 8 positions match TRBD1. Germline CDR1 reads SGHTA; CDR2 reads FQGNSA. CDR3 length: 14 residues. The ends lost 5 bases at V and 8 bases at J; junction bases unmatched: 7. CDR3 in DNA: TGTGCCAGCAGCGCAGGGGGCCTGTACGAAAAACTGTTTTTT. Its translation is CASSAGGLYEKLFF.

The chain combines TRBV14 with TRBJ2-1, with 7 bases aligning to TRBD2. With V trimmed by 0 bases and J by 12 bases, 8 bases remained unmatched. Per germline, CDR1 SGHDN and CDR2 FVKESK. The CDR3 is 14 amino acids. The DNA for the CDR3 is TGTGCCAGCAGCCAAGATCCCAGCGGGAAGGGGCAGTTCTTC. This codes for CASSQDPSGKGQFF. Full variable domain (outside the CDR3, taken from reference TRBV14 and TRBJ2-1): EAGVTQFPSHSVIEKGQTVTLRCDPISGHDNLYWYRRVMGKEIKFLLHFVKESKQDESGMPNNRFLAERTGGTYSTLKVQPAELEDSGVYFCASSQDPSGKGQFFGPGTRLTVL.

This chain uses TRBV19 with TRBJ2-2, with TRBD2 matching over 12 bases. CDR1 and CDR2 from the germline V gene are LNHDA and SQIVND (reference sequence). Losses at the gene ends were 7 bases for V and 6 bases for J; bases not matched to a gene: 9. This CDR3 contains 16 residues. CDR3 region: CASTNPGLAGPGELFF. CDR3 nucleotides: TGTGCCAGTACTAATCCGGGACTAGCGGGTCCCGGGGAGCTGTTTTTT. Looking up the rest from reference TRBV19 and TRBJ2-2 gives the full variable domain: DGGITQSPKYLFRKEGQNVTLSCEQNLNHDAMYWYRQDPGQGLRLIYYSQIVNDFQKGDIAEGYSVSREKKESFPLTVTSAQKNPTAFYLCASTNPGLAGPGELFFGEGSRLTVL.

The count of this clone is one. The chain uses TRBV23-1 and TRBJ2-7, with 13 bases matching TRBD2. TRBV23-1 is given ORF status, its function remaining uncertain. Losses at the gene ends were 8 bases for V and 4 bases for J; bases not matched to a gene: 17. The CDR3 runs to 18 residues. CDR3 protein: CASLQPPTSGRAVYEQYF. The CDR3 DNA reads TGCGCCAGCTTACAACCTCCAACTAGCGGGAGGGCCGTTTACGAGCAGTACTTC.

The V call is TRBV12-5, the J call TRBJ1-1; the D gene is possibly TRBD1 (6 bases). Germline V gene lookup returns CDR1 LGHNT and CDR2 FRNRAP. CDR3 length: 14 amino acids. Deletions cut 4 bases from V and 1 base from J, with 10 bases between. CDR3 protein: CASGSGTKNTEAFF. CDR3 DNA: TGTGCTAGTGGTTCCGGGACAAAGAACACTGAAGCTTTCTTT.

The V call is TRBV5-1, the J call TRBJ1-1; D possibly corresponds to TRBD1 (6 bases). Trimming left V 6 bases short and J 11 bases short, with 20 bases between. The CDR3 consists of 13 residues. CDR1 is SGHRS, CDR2 YFSETQ, per germline. In nucleotides, the CDR3 is TGCGCCAGCAACACGCAGGGGCCGCAAGCTGCTTTCTTT. Translation: CASNTQGPQAAFF.

This clone has only one observation. The chain links TRBV7-9 to TRBJ1-1; D is unclear. The germline CDR1 and CDR2 sequences are SEHNR and FQNEAQ (reference sequence). The ends were cut back, 5 bases at V and 4 bases at J, with 14 bases in the middle. The CDR3 spans 14 residues. CDR3 residues: CASSQNGVVTEAFF. The DNA of the CDR3 is TGTGCCAGCAGCCAAAACGGTGTTGTCACTGAAGCTTTCTTT.

The rearrangement uses TRBV10-2 and TRBJ1-1; D unresolved. The germline gives CDR1 WSHSY, CDR2 SAAADI. This CDR3 contains 14 residues. The V end was cut by 4 bases, the J end by 3 bases, with 12 bases between. The CDR3 region is CASSVVSFDTEAFF. The CDR3 coding sequence is TGCGCCAGCAGTGTAGTATCCTTTGACACTGAAGCTTTCTTT.

The gene calls are TRBV30 and TRBJ2-1, with D possibly TRBD1 on 6 matching bases. CDR3 length: 14 residues. Deletions cut 3 bases from V and 10 bases from J, with 19 bases between. Germline V lookup: CDR1 GTSNPN, CDR2 SVGIG (reference sequence). The CDR3 nucleotides read TGTGCCTGGAGGGTTGCCGGACAGCACCCAGAGCAGTTCTTC. It specifies CAWRVAGQHPEQFF.

V gene TRBV20-1 combines with J gene TRBJ2-7, with no clear D. There are 11 residues in the CDR3. V was cut by 7 bases and J by 4 bases, with 11 bases left in between. Germline assignment: CDR1 DFQATT and CDR2 SNEGSKA (reference sequence). The CDR3 coding sequence is TGCAGTGGGGCTGTTGAATACGAGCAGTACTTC. This codes for CSGAVEYEQYF.

The CDR3 bases are TGTGCCAGCAGCTTCCGGGACAGGGGCAATTCACCCCTCCACTTT. Amino acids: CASSFRDRGNSPLHF. V gene TRBV11-2 combines with J gene TRBJ1-6, with 10 bases fitting TRBD1. Germline CDR1 and CDR2: SGHAT and FQNNGV. This CDR3 is built from 15 residues. The V segment lost 3 bases and the J segment 7 bases; nucleotides outside the gene matches: 3.

This clone showed up just a few times. V usage is TRBV6-5 and J usage is TRBJ2-7; no firm D call. Trimming left V 6 bases short and J 0 bases short, with 9 bases between. CDR1 and CDR2 (germline): MNHEY, SVGAGI. This CDR3 spans 13 amino acids. The CDR3 protein is CASSNIDSYEQYF. CDR3 nucleotide sequence: TGTGCCAGCAGCAATATAGACTCCTACGAGCAGTACTTC.

The V gene is TRBV9, the J gene TRBJ2-1, with 7 bases matching TRBD2. Looked up from germline, CDR1 is SGDLS and CDR2 is YYNGEE. This CDR3 has 15 residues. Trimming cost V 0 bases and J 3 bases; bases outside gene matches: 3. CDR3 coding DNA: TGTGCCAGCAGCGTAGAGGGCGGGGGCTACAATGAGCAGTTCTTC. Its protein is CASSVEGGGYNEQFF.

The V and J genes are TRBV27 and TRBJ1-1; a weak D match, TRBD1 (5 bases). Germline V gene sequence: CDR1 MNHEY, CDR2 SMNVEV (reference sequence). The CDR3 spans 14 residues. Trimming removed 4 bases from V and 8 bases from J, with 17 bases in between. CDR3 amino acids: CASSSGGKSREAFF. The DNA of the CDR3 is TGTGCCAGCAGTTCGGGGGGGAAATCCCGCGAAGCTTTCTTT.

J is TRBJ2-2 and V is TRBV6-5; tentative D call: TRBD2 (5 bases). Looked up from germline, CDR1 is MNHEY and CDR2 is SVGAGI. The CDR3 is made up of 12 amino acids. V was clipped by 7 bases and J by 5 bases, with 8 bases between them. For the CDR3, the DNA is TGTGCCAGCACCAGAGGGACCGGGGAGCTGTTTTTT. The encoded protein is CASTRGTGELFF.

This sequence joins TRBV20-1 and TRBJ2-7; D is unclear. Trimming cost V 3 bases and J 6 bases, with 9 bases left between them. Germline CDR1 is DFQATT and CDR2 is SNEGSKA (reference sequence). The CDR3 runs to 11 residues. The CDR3 protein is CSASPGFEQYF. Here the CDR3 DNA reads TGCAGTGCTAGTCCCGGGTTCGAGCAGTACTTC.

V is TRBV28 and J is TRBJ2-7; D is unclear. CDR1 and CDR2 (germline): MDHEN, SYDVKM. V was shortened by 4 bases and J by 3 bases, with 4 bases between the two germline ends. This CDR3 contains 11 residues. The CDR3 is CASSSLYEQYF. The CDR3 DNA reads as TGTGCCAGCAGTTCCCTCTACGAGCAGTACTTC.

V is TRBV5-5 and J is TRBJ1-2; no clear D. Germline CDR1 SGHKS, CDR2 YYEKEE (reference sequence). The CDR3 has 14 amino acids. Deletions cut 0 bases from V and 1 base from J, with 7 bases between. In nucleotides, the CDR3 is TGTGCCAGCAGCTTGGGATACAGTAACTATGGCTACACCTTC. It yields the protein CASSLGYSNYGYTF.

The chain joins TRBV4-1 to TRBJ1-1; D is ambiguous. This CDR3 is 15 amino acids long. In germline, CDR1 is MGHRA, CDR2 YSYEKL. Trimming removed 0 bases at V and 0 bases at J, with 8 bases between. The DNA for the CDR3 is TGCGCCAGCAGCCAAGATGGGCGCCTGAACACTGAAGCTTTCTTT. Translated, it gives CASSQDGRLNTEAFF.

The chain employs TRBV27 and TRBJ1-1, with D perhaps TRBD1 (6 bases). CDR3 length: 15 residues. Germline values: CDR1 MNHEY, CDR2 SMNVEV (reference sequence). V was clipped by 6 bases and J by 0 bases, with 14 bases between them. Here the CDR3 DNA reads TGTGCCAGCAGCCCGAGGGGGGGACTGAACACTGAAGCTTTCTTT. Its translation is CASSPRGGLNTEAFF.

The V gene is TRBV27, the J gene TRBJ1-1; D unresolved. The CDR3 loop spans 13 amino acids. Germline V gene sequence: CDR1 MNHEY, CDR2 SMNVEV (reference sequence). V was trimmed by 5 bases and J by 2 bases, leaving 9 bases between them. The CDR3 reads CASSPGSNTEAFF. DNA for the CDR3: TGTGCCAGCAGTCCCGGGAGCAACACTGAAGCTTTCTTT.

This clone was counted a single time. The rearrangement uses TRBV10-3 and TRBJ1-4, with D perhaps matching TRBD1 (6 bases). In germline, CDR1 is ENHRY, CDR2 SYGVKD. V lost 0 bases, J lost 15 bases, and 11 bases lay in between. The CDR3 runs to 12 residues. In nucleotides, the CDR3 is TGTGCCATCAGTGAGTCAAAACAGGGAATGTTTTTT. Its translation: CAISESKQGMFF.

The gene calls are TRBV29-1 and TRBJ2-6, with 9 bases aligning to TRBD2. Germline loops: CDR1 SQVTM, CDR2 ANQGSEA. J lost 4 bases, V lost 4 bases, and 5 bases had no gene match. CDR3 length: 15 residues. The CDR3 spells CSVVAGVGGANVLTF. CDR3 nucleotide sequence: TGCAGCGTTGTAGCGGGAGTGGGAGGGGCCAACGTCCTGACTTTC. Using reference TRBV29-1 and TRBJ2-6 for the parts outside the CDR3, the full variable domain is SAVISQKPSRDICQRGTSLTIQCQVDSQVTMMFWYRQQPGQSLTLIATANQGSEATYESGFVIDKFPISRPNLTFSTLTVSNMSPEDSSIYLCSVVAGVGGANVLTFGAGSRLTVL.